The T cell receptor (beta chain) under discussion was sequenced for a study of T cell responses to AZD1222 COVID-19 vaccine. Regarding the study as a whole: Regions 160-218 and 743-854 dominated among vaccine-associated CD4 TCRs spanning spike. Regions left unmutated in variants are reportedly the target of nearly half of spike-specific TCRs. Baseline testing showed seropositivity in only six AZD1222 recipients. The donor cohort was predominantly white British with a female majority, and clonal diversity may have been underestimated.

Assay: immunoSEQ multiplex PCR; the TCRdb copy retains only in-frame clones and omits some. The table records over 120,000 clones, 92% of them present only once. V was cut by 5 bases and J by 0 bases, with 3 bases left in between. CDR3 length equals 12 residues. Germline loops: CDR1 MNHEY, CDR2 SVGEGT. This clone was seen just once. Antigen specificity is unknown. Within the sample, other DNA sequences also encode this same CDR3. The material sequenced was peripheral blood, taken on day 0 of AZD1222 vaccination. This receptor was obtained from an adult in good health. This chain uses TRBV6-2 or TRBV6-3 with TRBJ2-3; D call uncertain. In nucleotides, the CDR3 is TGTGCCAGCAGTCCAAGCACAGATACGCAGTATTTT. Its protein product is CASSPSTDTQYF.